These T cell receptor beta chains were read from a single sample in a study of shared clonotypes between healthy human individuals. TCRdb's copy holds only in-frame clones and misses some; the assay was immunoSEQ multiplex PCR. The sample includes more than 400,000 clones, 81% of them seen just once. The sequenced material came from PBMCs. These receptors came from a woman aged 40 to 55 in good health. Some clones in this sample may be carry-over from other donors' samples. CDR3s include the opening cysteine and the closing phenylalanine or tryptophan. The order of the fields is D gene, V gene, clone size, J gene, CDR3 protein, CDR3 DNA. D genes are given only for firm matches. Size is stated for part of the rows, as once, few or many counts, or as a class when the clone is expanded.

TRBD2	TRBV7-2	-	TRBJ2-1	CASSSSGHSYNEQFF	TGTGCCAGCAGCTCTAGCGGGCACTCCTACAATGAGCAGTTCTTC
-	TRBV29-1	-	TRBJ2-7	CSTAQGGREQYF	TGCAGCACGGCACAGGGTGGACGGGAGCAGTACTTC
-	TRBV28	-	TRBJ1-4	CASSLRNRFRDEKLFF	TGTGCCAGCAGTTTACGAAACAGGTTCAGAGATGAAAAACTGTTTTTT
-	TRBV5-1	-	TRBJ1-3	CASSWRPDRSGNTIYF	TGCGCCAGCAGCTGGAGGCCCGACAGGTCTGGAAACACCATATATTTT
-	TRBV2	few	TRBJ1-3	CAGGRLRDTIYF	TGTGCCGGGGGGCGTTTGCGGGACACCATATATTTT
TRBD2	TRBV11-3	-	TRBJ2-7	CASSSDGTMVGEQYF	TGTGCCAGCAGCTCCGACGGGACTATGGTAGGAGAGCAGTACTTC
TRBD2	TRBV30	-	TRBJ2-5	CAWRLAGGLWDEQYF	TGTGCCTGGAGACTAGCGGGAGGATTGTGGGATGAGCAGTACTTC
-	TRBV11-2	-	TRBJ2-5	CASSSGWTQYF	TGTGCCAGCAGCTCCGGGTGGACCCAGTACTTC
TRBD1	TRBV28	-	TRBJ1-4	CASRRTGVEKLFF	TGTGCCAGCAGACGAACAGGGGTGGAAAAACTGTTTTTT
TRBD2	TRBV2	-	TRBJ2-7	CASSPMGAGGFFEQYF	TGTGCCAGCAGCCCCATGGGGGCGGGAGGGTTCTTCGAGCAGTACTTC
TRBD1	TRBV7-3	-	TRBJ2-2	CASSLQGARSTGELFF	TGTGCCAGCAGCTTACAGGGGGCTAGGAGCACCGGGGAGCTGTTTTTT
-	TRBV7-3	few	TRBJ2-1	CASSLTSSAAYNEQFF	TGTGCCAGCAGCTTAACGAGTAGCGCCGCCTACAATGAGCAGTTCTTC
TRBD2	TRBV7-3	-	TRBJ2-3	CASSLSGLATDTQYF	TGTGCCAGCAGCTTAAGTGGACTAGCCACAGATACGCAGTATTTT
-	TRBV15	-	TRBJ2-5	CATSRDPGQETQYF	TGTGCCACCAGCAGAGATCCCGGGCAAGAGACCCAGTACTTC
TRBD1	TRBV5-1	-	TRBJ1-5	CASSSGQGNQPQHF	TGCGCCAGCAGCTCTGGACAGGGGAATCAGCCCCAGCATTTT
-	TRBV20-1	-	TRBJ2-5	CSARVGETQYF	TGCAGTGCCAGGGTGGGAGAGACCCAGTACTTC
TRBD2	TRBV10-2	-	TRBJ2-3	CASSAGLAALGDTQYF	TGCGCCAGCAGTGCTGGACTAGCGGCCTTAGGAGATACGCAGTATTTT
TRBD1	TRBV27	-	TRBJ1-1	CASSLAGQGRANTEAFF	TGTGCCAGCAGTCTGGCGGGACAGGGCCGGGCGAACACTGAAGCTTTCTTT
-	TRBV11-2	-	TRBJ1-3	CASSLGRSRSNTIYF	TGTGCCAGCAGCTTAGGCCGGAGCCGTTCAAACACCATATATTTT